The next 14 T cell receptor beta chains were all read from a single sample in a study of blood T cell repertoires in COVID-19. Data came from immunoSEQ multiplex PCR; TCRdb stores just in-frame clones and leaves some out. Of roughly 230,000 clones in the sample, 89% were seen once. Sample: peripheral blood. The receptor source for this set is a woman in her thirties or forties who had recovered from COVID-19.

The chain uses TRBV4-1 and TRBJ2-3; no clear D. The CDR3 has 14 residues. Trimming removed 4 bases at V and 1 base at J, with 9 bases between. Germline V lookup: CDR1 MGHRA, CDR2 YSYEKL. CDR3 sequence: CASSRDSRTDTQYF. Here the CDR3 DNA reads TGCGCCAGCAGCCGCGACTCCCGCACAGATACGCAGTATTTT.

The chain has TRBV9 and TRBJ1-2; possibly TRBD1 for D (5 bases). CDR1 SGDLS and CDR2 YYNGEE come from the germline V gene. This CDR3 has 16 residues. Trimming cost V 0 bases and J 2 bases, with 14 bases left between them. The CDR3 coding sequence is TGTGCCAGCAGCGTAGCGAAAGGGGCGCAGAACTATGGCTACACCTTC. It is translated as CASSVAKGAQNYGYTF. Drawing the rest from reference TRBV9 and TRBJ1-2, the complete variable domain is DSGVTQTPKHLITATGQRVTLRCSPRSGDLSVYWYQQSLDQGLQFLIQYYNGEERAKGNILERFSAQQFPDLHSELNLSSLELGDSALYFCASSVAKGAQNYGYTFGSGTRLTVV.

The V call is TRBV19, the J call TRBJ1-1, with D tentatively TRBD1 (6 bases). Trimming stripped 5 bases from V and 1 base from J, with 11 bases between. This CDR3 is 14 amino acids long. From germline, CDR1 is LNHDA and CDR2 SQIVND (reference sequence). CDR3 sequence: CASSAGGRNTEAFF. In DNA form, the CDR3 reads TGTGCCAGTAGTGCGGGGGGGCGGAACACTGAAGCTTTCTTT.

Here the CDR3 reads CASSHRPGQALWDTQYF. CDR3 DNA: TGTGCCAGCAGTCACCGACCGGGACAGGCTCTGTGGGATACGCAGTATTTT. The J gene is TRBJ2-3, the V gene TRBV6-6, with 8 nucleotides matching TRBD1. This CDR3 spans 17 amino acids. V gave up 5 bases and J gave up 6 bases; unmatched junction bases: 16. Germline lookup yields CDR1 MNHNY and CDR2 SVGAGI (reference sequence).

V usage is TRBV7-6 and J usage is TRBJ2-5, with TRBD2 as a possible D gene (6 bases). V dropped 0 bases and J dropped 1 base, with 9 bases sitting between them. Germline V gene lookup returns CDR1 SGHVS and CDR2 FNYEAQ. This CDR3 is 15 amino acids long. The CDR3 loop is CASSLASGVQETQYF. The CDR3 DNA follows: TGTGCCAGCAGCTTAGCCTCGGGGGTCCAAGAGACCCAGTACTTC.

The J gene is TRBJ2-1, the V gene TRBV4-3; 9 nucleotides agree with TRBD2. Germline-derived CDR1 and CDR2 are LGHNA and YSLEER. CDR3 size: 19 residues. V shed 0 bases, J shed 0 bases, and the junction held 9 bases outside the gene matches. This CDR3 reads CASSQDSGTSYSSYNEQFF. DNA of the CDR3: TGCGCCAGCAGCCAAGATTCCGGGACTAGCTACAGCTCCTACAATGAGCAGTTCTTC.

The chain carries TRBV24-1 and TRBJ1-2; the D gene is possibly TRBD1 (5 bases). The germline V gene has CDR1 KGHDR and CDR2 SFDVKD. Deletions cut 4 bases from V and 2 bases from J, with 7 bases between. The CDR3 runs 13 residues. The CDR3 DNA reads TGTGCCACCAGTGACAGGGCCAACTATGGCTACACCTTC. This translates into CATSDRANYGYTF.

The chain has TRBV29-1 and TRBJ2-1; the D is unclear. CDR1 is SQVTM and CDR2 is ANQGSEA in the germline V gene. CDR3 length equals 16 residues. Trimming shortened V by 3 bases and J by 0 bases, and 15 bases separated the two germline ends. The DNA of the CDR3 is TGCAGCGTTGAGGGTCGGGTTGGCGCCTCCTACAATGAGCAGTTCTTC. This encodes CSVEGRVGASYNEQFF.

The chain has TRBV28 and TRBJ2-7; 8 bases fit TRBD2. CDR3 length equals 14 residues. The V gene end was trimmed by 7 bases and the J gene end by 6 bases; junction bases not matched to a gene: 11. The V gene's germline CDR1 is MDHEN and CDR2 SYDVKM. As DNA, the CDR3 is TGTGCCAGCATCCCCTTAGCGGGGATGAGCGAGCAGTACTTC. Translation gives CASIPLAGMSEQYF.

The chain links TRBV19 to TRBJ2-7, with TRBD1 matching over 9 bases. Germline assignment: CDR1 LNHDA and CDR2 SQIVND (reference sequence). The CDR3 extends over 15 amino acids. V shed 8 bases and J 6 bases; nucleotides not matched to a gene: 14. CDR3 loop: CASPSAGQGKGEQYF. The CDR3 DNA is TGTGCCAGTCCCTCCGCGGGACAGGGAAAGGGCGAGCAGTACTTC.

The chain recombines TRBV19 with TRBJ2-5; possibly TRBD2 for D (6 bases). Germline CDR1 LNHDA, CDR2 SQIVND (reference sequence). Trimming removed 3 bases from V and 1 base from J, with 15 bases in between. This CDR3 spans 16 amino acids. The DNA of the CDR3 is TGTGCCAGTAGTATCCCGAGTGGTAGCGGCCAAGAGACCCAGTACTTC. Translated: CASSIPSGSGQETQYF.

The chain uses TRBV19 and TRBJ1-5; D is unresolved. V lost 7 bases and J 4 bases, leaving 14 bases between the germline ends. The germline gives CDR1 LNHDA, CDR2 SQIVND (reference sequence). The length of the CDR3 is 14 residues. For the CDR3, the DNA is TGTGCCAGTAATAAGCCACCGATGAATCAGCCCCAGCATTTT. Protein sequence: CASNKPPMNQPQHF. The full variable domain, rest sourced from reference TRBV19 and TRBJ1-5, is DGGITQSPKYLFRKEGQNVTLSCEQNLNHDAMYWYRQDPGQGLRLIYYSQIVNDFQKGDIAEGYSVSREKKESFPLTVTSAQKNPTAFYLCASNKPPMNQPQHFGDGTRLSIL.

The V gene is TRBV21-1, the J gene TRBJ2-7; the listed D gene, TRBD1, was not tested against the DNA. TRBV21-1 is termed a pseudogene. The CDR3 loop spans 14 amino acids. In DNA, the CDR3 is TGTGCCAGCAGCAAAGCAGGGACAACCTACGAGCAGTACTTC. Translated, it gives CASSKAGTTYEQYF.

CDR3 loop: CASSIGPSAPYNEQFF. The CDR3 DNA follows: TGTGCCAGTAGTATAGGGCCTTCCGCCCCTTACAATGAGCAGTTCTTC. This chain joins TRBV19 and TRBJ2-1; D is ambiguous. This CDR3 comprises 16 residues. Per the germline V gene, CDR1 is LNHDA and CDR2 is SQIVND (reference sequence). Trimming left V 1 base short and J 4 bases short, with 14 bases between.